These T cell receptor beta chains were read from a single sample in a study of CD8+CD57+ T cells in acquired aplastic anemia. MiXCR, run by TCRdb on the reads, gives a single entry per CDR3 protein. The table shows approximately 260,000 distinct CDR3 sequences, with 82% occurring only once. What was sequenced was sorted CD4+, CD8+, or CD8+CD57+ T cells (not recorded which) from PBMCs. These TCRs come from a human donor with aplastic anemia. CDR3s include the opening cysteine and the closing phenylalanine or tryptophan. D genes are given only for firm matches.

CDR3	DNA	D	V	J
CSVSSGRAYEQYF	TGCAGCGTCTCTAGCGGGAGGGCCTACGAGCAGTACTTC	TRBD2	TRBV29-1	TRBJ2-7
CASGDVPGELFF	TGTGCCAGCGGGGACGTACCCGGGGAGCTGTTTTTT	NA	TRBV12-3/TRBV12-4	TRBJ2-2
CASSDRTGHTTEHF	TGTGCCAGCAGCGACCGGACAGGGCACACCACGGAGCATTTT	TRBD1	TRBV9	TRBJ2-3
CASSDGGIPDQHF	TGTGCCAGCAGTGATGGGGGGATCCCTGATCAGCACTTC	NA	TRBV7-8	TRBJ2-1
CASSGHTNNYGYTF	TGTGCCAGCAGCGGACACACCAATAACTATGGCTACACCTTC	NA	TRBV7-2	TRBJ1-2
CASSSRARGLQYF	TGTGCCAGCAGCTCACGGGCCAGGGGCTTGCAGTATTTT	NA	TRBV5-1	TRBJ2-3
CASSHGGSSYNEQF	TGTGCCAGCAGCCACGGGGGGAGCTCCTACAATGAGCAGTTC	TRBD2	TRBV7-2	TRBJ2-5
CASSLRSYNSPPHYF	TGTGCCAGCAGCTTGCGTTCCTATAATTCACCCCCCCACTACTTC	NA	TRBV7-6	TRBJ2-5
CASSLGGWGGNQPQHF	TGTGCCAGCAGCTTGGGGGGCTGGGGCGGCAATCAGCCCCAGCATTTT	NA	TRBV5-5	TRBJ1-5
CASSDGSVTPYFFF	TGTGCCAGCAGCGATGGGTCAGTCACGCCGTATTTTTTCTTT	NA	TRBV9	TRBJ1-1
CASSLLAYGNTGELFF	TGCGCCAGCAGCTTGTTAGCGTACGGGAACACCGGGGAGCTGTTTTTT	NA	TRBV5-1	TRBJ2-2
CSASPGKLAYEQYF	TGCAGTGCTAGTCCGGGGAAACTGGCCTACGAGCAGTACTTC	NA	TRBV20-1	TRBJ2-7
CASSFRGTSWNEQFF	TGTGCCAGCAGCTTTCGAGGTACTTCCTGGAATGAGCAGTTCTTC	NA	TRBV7-9	TRBJ2-1